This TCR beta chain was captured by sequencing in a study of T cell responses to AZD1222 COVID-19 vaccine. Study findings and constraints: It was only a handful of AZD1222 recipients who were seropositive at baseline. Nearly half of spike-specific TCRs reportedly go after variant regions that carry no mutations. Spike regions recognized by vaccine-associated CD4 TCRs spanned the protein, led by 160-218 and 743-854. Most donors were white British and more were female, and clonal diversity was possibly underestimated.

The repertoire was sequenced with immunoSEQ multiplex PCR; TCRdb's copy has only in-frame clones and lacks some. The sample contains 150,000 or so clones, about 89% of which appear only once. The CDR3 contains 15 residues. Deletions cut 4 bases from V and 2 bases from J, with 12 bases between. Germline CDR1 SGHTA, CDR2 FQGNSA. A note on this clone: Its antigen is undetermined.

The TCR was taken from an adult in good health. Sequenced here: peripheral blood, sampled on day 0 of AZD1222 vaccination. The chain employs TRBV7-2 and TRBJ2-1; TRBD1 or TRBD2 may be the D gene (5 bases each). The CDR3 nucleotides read TGTGCCAGCAGCTCCACCGGGACCGCCTACAATGAGCAGTTCTTC. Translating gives CASSSTGTAYNEQFF.